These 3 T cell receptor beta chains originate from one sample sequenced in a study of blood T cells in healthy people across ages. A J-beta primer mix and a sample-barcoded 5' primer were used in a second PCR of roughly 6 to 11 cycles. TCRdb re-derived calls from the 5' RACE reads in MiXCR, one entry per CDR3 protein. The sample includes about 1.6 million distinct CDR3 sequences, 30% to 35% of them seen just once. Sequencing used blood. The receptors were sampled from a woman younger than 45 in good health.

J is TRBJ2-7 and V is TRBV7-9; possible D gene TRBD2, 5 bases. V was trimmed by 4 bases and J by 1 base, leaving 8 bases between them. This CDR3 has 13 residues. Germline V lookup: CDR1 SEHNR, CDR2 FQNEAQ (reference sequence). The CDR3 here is CASSSTTSYEQYF. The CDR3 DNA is TGTGCCAGCAGCTCGACTACTTCCTACGAGCAGTACTTC.

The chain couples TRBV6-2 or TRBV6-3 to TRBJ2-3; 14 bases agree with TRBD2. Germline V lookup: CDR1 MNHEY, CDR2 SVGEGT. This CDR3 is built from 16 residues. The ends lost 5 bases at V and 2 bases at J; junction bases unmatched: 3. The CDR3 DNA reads TGTGCCAGCAGTCCGACTAGCGGGAGGGACACAGATACGCAGTATTTT. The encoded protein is CASSPTSGRDTDTQYF.

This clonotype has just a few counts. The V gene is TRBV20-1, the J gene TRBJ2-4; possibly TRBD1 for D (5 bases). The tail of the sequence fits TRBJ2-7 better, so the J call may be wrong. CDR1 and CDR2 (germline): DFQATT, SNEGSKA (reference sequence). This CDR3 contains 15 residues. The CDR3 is CSARDRGRVINEQYF. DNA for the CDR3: TGCAGTGCTAGAGATCGAGGCAGGGTGATAAACGAGCAGTACTTC.